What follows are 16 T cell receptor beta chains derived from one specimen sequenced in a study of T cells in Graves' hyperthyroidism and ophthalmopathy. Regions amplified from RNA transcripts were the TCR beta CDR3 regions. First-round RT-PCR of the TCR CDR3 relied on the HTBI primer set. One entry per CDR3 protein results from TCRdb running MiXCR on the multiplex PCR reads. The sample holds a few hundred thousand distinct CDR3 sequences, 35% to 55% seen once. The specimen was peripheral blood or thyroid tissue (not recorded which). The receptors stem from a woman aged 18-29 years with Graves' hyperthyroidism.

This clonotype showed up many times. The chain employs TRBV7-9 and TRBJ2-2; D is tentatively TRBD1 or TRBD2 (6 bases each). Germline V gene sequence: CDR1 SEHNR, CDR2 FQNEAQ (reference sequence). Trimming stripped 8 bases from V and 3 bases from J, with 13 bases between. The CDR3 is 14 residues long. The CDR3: CASDGGLDTGELFF. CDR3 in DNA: TGTGCCAGCGACGGGGGCCTCGACACCGGGGAGCTGTTTTTT.

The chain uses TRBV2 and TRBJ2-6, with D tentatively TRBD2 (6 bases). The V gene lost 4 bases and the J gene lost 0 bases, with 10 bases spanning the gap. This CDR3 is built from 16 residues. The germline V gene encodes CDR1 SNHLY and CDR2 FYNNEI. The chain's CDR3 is CASSVGGSSGANVLTF. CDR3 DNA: TGTGCCAGCAGTGTTGGAGGGAGCTCTGGGGCCAACGTCCTGACTTTC.

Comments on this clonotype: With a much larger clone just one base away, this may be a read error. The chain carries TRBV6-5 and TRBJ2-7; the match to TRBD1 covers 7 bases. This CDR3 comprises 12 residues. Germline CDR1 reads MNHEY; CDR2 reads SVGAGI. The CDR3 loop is CASKNRGYAQYF. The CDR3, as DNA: TGTGCCAGCAAGAACAGGGGCTACGCGCAGTACTTC.

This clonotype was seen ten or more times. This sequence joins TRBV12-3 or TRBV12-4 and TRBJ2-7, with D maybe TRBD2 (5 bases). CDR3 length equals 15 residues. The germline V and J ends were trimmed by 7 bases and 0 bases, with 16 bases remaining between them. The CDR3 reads CASTMRQGSSYEQYF. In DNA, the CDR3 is TGTGCCAGCACCATGAGACAAGGGAGCTCCTACGAGCAGTACTTC.

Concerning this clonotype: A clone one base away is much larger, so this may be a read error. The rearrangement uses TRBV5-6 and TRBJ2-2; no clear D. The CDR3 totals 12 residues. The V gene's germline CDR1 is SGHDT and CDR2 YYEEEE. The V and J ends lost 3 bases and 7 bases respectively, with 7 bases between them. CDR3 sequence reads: CASSSLVGELFF. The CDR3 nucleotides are TGTGCCAGCAGCTCACTGGTCGGGGAGCTGTTTTTT.

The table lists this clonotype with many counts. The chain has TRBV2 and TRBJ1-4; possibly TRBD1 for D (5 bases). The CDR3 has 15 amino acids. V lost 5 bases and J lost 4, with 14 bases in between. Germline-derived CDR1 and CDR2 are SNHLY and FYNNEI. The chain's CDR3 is CASSSGQPFNEKLFF. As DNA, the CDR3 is TGTGCCAGCAGTTCAGGACAACCCTTTAATGAAAAACTGTTTTTT.

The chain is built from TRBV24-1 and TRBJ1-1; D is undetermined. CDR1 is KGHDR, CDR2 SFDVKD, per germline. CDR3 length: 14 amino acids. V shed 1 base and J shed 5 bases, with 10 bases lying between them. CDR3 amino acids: CATSDFVSGTEAFF. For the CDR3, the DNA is TGTGCCACCAGTGATTTCGTAAGTGGGACTGAAGCTTTCTTT.

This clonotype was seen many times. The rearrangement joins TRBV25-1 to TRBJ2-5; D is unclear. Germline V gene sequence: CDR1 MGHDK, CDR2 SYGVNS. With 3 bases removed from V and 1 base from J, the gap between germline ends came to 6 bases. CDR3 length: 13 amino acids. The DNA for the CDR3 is TGTGCCAGCAGTGACCCAGTCCAAGAGACCCAGTACTTC. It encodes CASSDPVQETQYF. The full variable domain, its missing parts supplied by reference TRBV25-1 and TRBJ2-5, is EADIYQTPRYLVIGTGKKITLECSQTMGHDKMYWYQQDPGMELHLIHYSYGVNSTEKGDLSSESTVSRIRTEHFPLTLESARPSHTSQYLCASSDPVQETQYFGPGTRLLVL.

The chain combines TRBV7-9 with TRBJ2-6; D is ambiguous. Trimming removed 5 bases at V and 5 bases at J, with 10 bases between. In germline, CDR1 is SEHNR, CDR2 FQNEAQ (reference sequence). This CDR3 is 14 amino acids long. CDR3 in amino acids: CASSVFQRANVLTF. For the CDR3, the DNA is TGTGCCAGCAGCGTATTCCAGCGGGCCAACGTCCTGACTTTC.

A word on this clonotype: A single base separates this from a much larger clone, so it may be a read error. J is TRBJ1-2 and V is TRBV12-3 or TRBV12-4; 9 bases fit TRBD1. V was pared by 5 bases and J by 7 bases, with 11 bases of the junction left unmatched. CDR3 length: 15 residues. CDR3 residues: CASSLSSGTGSGYTF. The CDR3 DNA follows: TGTGCCAGCAGTCTCTCGTCCGGGACAGGGTCTGGCTACACCTTC.

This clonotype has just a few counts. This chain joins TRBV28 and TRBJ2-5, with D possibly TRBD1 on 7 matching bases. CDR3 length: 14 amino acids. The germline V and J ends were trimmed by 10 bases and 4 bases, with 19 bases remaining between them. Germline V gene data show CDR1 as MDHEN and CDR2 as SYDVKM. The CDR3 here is CATRRQGGGETQYF. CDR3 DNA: TGTGCCACCCGAAGGCAGGGGGGAGGAGAGACCCAGTACTTC.

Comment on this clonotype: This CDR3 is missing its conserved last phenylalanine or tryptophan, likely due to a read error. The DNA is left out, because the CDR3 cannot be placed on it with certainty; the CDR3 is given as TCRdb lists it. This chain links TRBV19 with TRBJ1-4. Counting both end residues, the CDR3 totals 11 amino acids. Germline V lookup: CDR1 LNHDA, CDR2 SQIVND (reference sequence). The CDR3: CASSIAQRGAY.

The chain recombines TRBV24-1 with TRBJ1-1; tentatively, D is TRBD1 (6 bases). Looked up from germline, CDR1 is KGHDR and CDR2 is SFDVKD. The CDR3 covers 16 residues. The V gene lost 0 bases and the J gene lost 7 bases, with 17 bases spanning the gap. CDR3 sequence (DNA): TGTGCCACCAGTGATTTGACCACCGGGGGGCTGGATGAAGCTTTCTTT. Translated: CATSDLTTGGLDEAFF.

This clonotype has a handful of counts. For the CDR3, the DNA is TGTGCCAGCAGCTTCCAGGGAGCGGACACCATATATTTT. Amino acids: CASSFQGADTIYF. The chain carries TRBV9 and TRBJ1-3; D possibly corresponds to TRBD1 (5 bases). Deletions cut 4 bases from V and 8 bases from J, with 13 bases between. Per germline, CDR1 SGDLS and CDR2 YYNGEE. CDR3 length: 13 residues.

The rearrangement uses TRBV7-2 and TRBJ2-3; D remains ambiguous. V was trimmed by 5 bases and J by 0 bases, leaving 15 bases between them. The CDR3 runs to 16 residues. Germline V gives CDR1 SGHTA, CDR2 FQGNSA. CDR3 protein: CASSAPRVSSTDTQYF. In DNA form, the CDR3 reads TGTGCCAGCAGCGCCCCTAGGGTGTCTAGCACAGATACGCAGTATTTT.

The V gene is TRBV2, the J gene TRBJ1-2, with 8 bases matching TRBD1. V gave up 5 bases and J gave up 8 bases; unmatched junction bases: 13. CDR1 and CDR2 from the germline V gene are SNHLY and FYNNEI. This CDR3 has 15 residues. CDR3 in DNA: TGTGCCAGCAGTTACTATGGGACAGGCCAAGGAGGCTACACCTTC. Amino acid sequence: CASSYYGTGQGGYTF.